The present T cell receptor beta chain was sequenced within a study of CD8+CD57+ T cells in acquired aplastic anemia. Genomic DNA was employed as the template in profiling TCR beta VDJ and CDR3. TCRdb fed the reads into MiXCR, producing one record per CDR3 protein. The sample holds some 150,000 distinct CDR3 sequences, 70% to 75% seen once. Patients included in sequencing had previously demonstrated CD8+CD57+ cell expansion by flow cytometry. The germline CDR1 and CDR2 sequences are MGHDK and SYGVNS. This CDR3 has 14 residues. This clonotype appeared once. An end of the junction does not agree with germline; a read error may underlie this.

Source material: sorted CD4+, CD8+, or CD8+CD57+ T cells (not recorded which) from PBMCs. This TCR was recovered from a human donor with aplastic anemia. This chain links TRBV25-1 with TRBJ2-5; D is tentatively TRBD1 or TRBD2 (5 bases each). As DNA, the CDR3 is TGTGCCAGCAGTGATCCAGGGAGCCAAGGGACCCAGTACTTC. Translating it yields CASSDPGSQGTQYF. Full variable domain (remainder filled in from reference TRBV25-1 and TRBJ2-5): EADIYQTPRYLVIGTGKKITLECSQTMGHDKMYWYQQDPGMELHLIHYSYGVNSTEKGDLSSESTVSRIRTEHFPLTLESARPSHTSQYLCASSDPGSQGTQYFGPGTRLLVL.